The 19 T cell receptor beta chains in this list originate from one sample, sequenced in a study of T-cell memory formation after mild COVID-19. TCRdb reanalysed the 5' RACE reads using MiXCR and keeps one entry per CDR3 protein. The sample yields around 180,000 distinct CDR3 sequences, roughly 18% seen once. Sequenced sample: PBMCs or a T cell subset sorted from them (not recorded which). These receptors came from a man aged 18 to 35 who had mild COVID-19 (a few samples of this study predate the infection). Cell type and time point are not known.

This clonotype was counted between two and nine times. The J gene is TRBJ2-6, the V gene TRBV7-2; 7 bases are a match to TRBD2. CDR1 is SGHTA and CDR2 is FQGNSA in the germline V gene. Germline trimming cut 5 bases from V and 3 bases from J; bases unmatched to any gene: 4. This CDR3 region has 15 residues. The DNA for the CDR3 is TGTGCCAGCAGCCCTCCGGGGGGTGGGGCCAACGTCCTGACTTTC. Its protein is CASSPPGGGANVLTF.

This clonotype has just a few counts. The chain joins TRBV7-3 to TRBJ2-2, with a weak D call TRBD1 (5 bases). V was clipped by 11 bases and J by 3 bases, with 16 bases between them. The CDR3 totals 14 residues. Germline CDR1 SGHTA, CDR2 FQGTGA. This CDR3 reads CAVRGQGYTGELFF. In DNA, the CDR3 is TGTGCCGTCCGTGGGCAGGGTTACACCGGGGAGCTGTTTTTT.

This clonotype was seen a handful of times. CDR3 coding DNA: TGTGCCAGCAGCTTAGCCCCGACACCCTACAATGAGCAGTTCTTC. It codes for CASSLAPTPYNEQFF. The chain is built from TRBV11-2 and TRBJ2-1; D remains ambiguous. V lost 1 base, J lost 2 bases, and 9 bases lay in between. Looked up from germline, CDR1 is SGHAT and CDR2 is FQNNGV. The CDR3 spans 15 residues.

The chain's CDR3 is CAWRSHRDSIYEQYF. In DNA, the CDR3 is TGTGCCTGGAGGAGCCACCGGGACTCGATATACGAGCAGTACTTC. The chain combines TRBV30 with TRBJ2-7; tentatively, D is TRBD2 (6 bases). The ends were cut back, 3 bases at V and 4 bases at J, with 19 bases in the middle. Germline CDR1 is GTSNPN and CDR2 is SVGIG (reference sequence). CDR3 length: 15 amino acids.

This chain connects TRBV6-2 or TRBV6-3 to TRBJ2-5; 7 nucleotides line up with TRBD1. The junction had 12 bases not matched to a gene; V was cut back by 7 bases and J by 7 bases. The CDR3 extends over 14 amino acids. CDR1 is MNHEY, CDR2 SVGEGT, per germline. The CDR3 spells CASMAGGHVRTQYF. The DNA for the CDR3 is TGTGCCAGCATGGCAGGGGGTCATGTGAGGACCCAGTACTTC.

This clonotype appeared a few times. The chain couples TRBV7-2 to TRBJ1-2; D gene unclear. Trimming removed 2 bases from V and 4 bases from J, with 11 bases in between. Germline CDR1 and CDR2: SGHTA and FQGNSA. This CDR3 has 14 amino acids. CDR3 loop: CASSLSWNSYGYTF. The CDR3 DNA is TGTGCCAGCAGCTTAAGTTGGAACTCCTATGGCTACACCTTC.

There are many counts of this clonotype. The chain combines TRBV29-1 with TRBJ2-7, with 7 bases fitting TRBD1. The germline CDR1 and CDR2 sequences are SQVTM and ANQGSEA. This CDR3 has 13 residues. Unmatched junction bases numbered 8, after V lost 4 bases and J lost 5 bases. DNA for the CDR3: TGCAGCGTTGTGACAGGGAACGTCGACGAGCAGTACTTC. Amino acids: CSVVTGNVDEQYF.

The rearrangement uses TRBV2 and TRBJ2-3, with unresolved D. This CDR3 contains 15 residues. Germline V gene data show CDR1 as SNHLY and CDR2 as FYNNEI. V lost 7 bases to trimming and J lost 3 bases, with 17 bases between them. Here the CDR3 DNA reads TGTGCCAGCAAGAGACCGGGTTGGGAAACAGATACGCAGTATTTT. This codes for CASKRPGWETDTQYF.

The chain couples TRBV2 to TRBJ1-6; unclear D gene. Per germline, CDR1 SNHLY and CDR2 FYNNEI. Trimming took off 11 bases at V and 7 bases at J, with 15 bases between the two ends. This CDR3 has 13 amino acids. Written as DNA, the CDR3 is TGTGCCGGAGGCGGGTCAGCCAATTCACCCCTCCACTTT. Protein product: CAGGGSANSPLHF.

The chain couples TRBV2 to TRBJ2-4, with a possible D match to TRBD2 (5 bases). This CDR3 comprises 12 residues. CDR1 and CDR2 from the germline V gene are SNHLY and FYNNEI. V lost 2 bases to trimming and J lost 13 bases, with 12 bases between them. For the CDR3, the DNA is TGTGCCAGCAGTGAAATGGATACTAGGCAGTACTTC. Translating it yields CASSEMDTRQYF.

This clonotype was seen only a few times. The chain carries TRBV4-3 and TRBJ2-1, with 8 nucleotides matching TRBD2. V shed 4 bases, J shed 5 bases, and the junction held 10 bases outside the gene matches. Per the germline V gene, CDR1 is LGHNA and CDR2 is YSLEER. The CDR3 runs 16 residues. The CDR3 loop is CASSRGAGRGDNEQFF. CDR3 coding DNA: TGCGCCAGCAGCCGGGGGGCCGGGCGGGGGGACAATGAGCAGTTCTTC.

The chain joins TRBV5-1 to TRBJ1-2; no clear D gene. The CDR3 consists of 14 residues. V lost 0 bases to trimming and J lost 2 bases, with 8 bases between them. Germline values: CDR1 SGHRS, CDR2 YFSETQ. The CDR3 DNA reads as TGCGCCAGCAGCTTGGCCGGCGGGAACTATGGCTACACCTTC. Translating gives CASSLAGGNYGYTF.

CDR3 protein: CASSYSPASSEAFF. The CDR3 nucleotides are TGTGCCAGCAGTTACTCACCGGCAAGCTCTGAAGCTTTCTTT. This chain connects TRBV6-5 to TRBJ1-1; D not certain. The CDR3 totals 14 residues. V was clipped by 0 bases and J by 6 bases, with 11 bases between them. CDR1 MNHEY and CDR2 SVGAGI come from the germline V gene.

The chain combines TRBV2 with TRBJ2-7; possibly TRBD1 for D (6 bases). The CDR3 totals 12 residues. Germline CDR1 SNHLY, CDR2 FYNNEI. V was cut by 5 bases and J by 5 bases, with 10 bases left in between. CDR3 nucleotides: TGTGCCAGCAGTTCAGACAGGAACGAGCAGTACTTC. Translated, it gives CASSSDRNEQYF.

This clonotype came up many times. This sequence joins TRBV27 and TRBJ2-7; a weak D match, TRBD1 (6 bases). The CDR3 runs to 13 residues. Germline V gene sequence: CDR1 MNHEY, CDR2 SMNVEV (reference sequence). V dropped 2 bases and J dropped 6 bases, with 11 bases sitting between them. CDR3 DNA sequence: TGTGCCAGCAGTTTAAATTTCAGGGGCGAGCAGTACTTC. Translation gives CASSLNFRGEQYF.

This clonotype has a handful of counts. The chain recombines TRBV7-3 with TRBJ2-3; either TRBD1 or TRBD2 may supply D (6 bases each). Trimming stripped 3 bases from V and 5 bases from J, with 24 bases between. The CDR3 sequence is 18 residues long. The germline gives CDR1 SGHTA, CDR2 FQGTGA. DNA of the CDR3: TGTGCCAGCAGCTTCCTCCTCGACCGGGGGCAGCAGGAAGATACGCAGTATTTT. Its protein is CASSFLLDRGQQEDTQYF.

The chain has TRBV18 and TRBJ2-7; the match to TRBD1 covers 7 bases. The CDR3 consists of 15 residues. Germline lookup yields CDR1 KGHSH and CDR2 LQKENI. V shed 4 bases and J 0 bases; nucleotides not matched to a gene: 6. CDR3 nucleotides: TGTGCCAGCTCACAAACAGGGGCTGACTCCTACGAGCAGTACTTC. Amino acids: CASSQTGADSYEQYF.

This clonotype has only a few counts. The chain is built from TRBV6-6 and TRBJ2-2; TRBD1 aligns across 8 bases. The CDR3 loop spans 13 amino acids. Germline V gene data show CDR1 as MNHNY and CDR2 as SVGAGI (reference sequence). V trimming: 6 bases; J trimming: 6 bases; junction bases outside the gene matches: 3. CDR3 nucleotide sequence: TGTGCCAGCAGCTGGACAGGGCCCGGGGAGCTGTTTTTT. Amino acids: CASSWTGPGELFF.

This clonotype was counted a few times. The gene calls are TRBV29-1 and TRBJ1-1; D unresolved. Germline V lookup: CDR1 SQVTM, CDR2 ANQGSEA. The ends were cut back, 0 bases at V and 4 bases at J, with 12 bases in the middle. CDR3 length: 14 amino acids. As DNA, the CDR3 is TGCAGCGTTGAAGACTCCCTCGGCGGCACTGAAGCTTTCTTT. Translating it yields CSVEDSLGGTEAFF.